This note documents a single TCR beta chain sequence. Losses at the gene ends were 2 bases for V and 4 bases for J; bases not matched to a gene: 7. CDR3 length: 15 amino acids. Germline V gene sequence: CDR1 SGHTA, CDR2 FQGNSA. These data come from a study of blood T cell repertoires in COVID-19. Study summary: The United States, Italy and Spain provided the acute and convalescent COVID-19 samples. The analysed material was cDNA or gDNA that came from T cells, B-cell-depleted T cells, or PBMCs.

Original methodology: Using reference gene primer amplification, nucleated cell counts were estimated. The table came from immunoSEQ multiplex PCR; TCRdb's copy has only in-frame clones and leaves some out. V and J calls and clone size follow that table, whereas D and trimming were derived from the DNA. The data contain tens of thousands of clones, almost 90% of them singletons. The rearrangement uses TRBV7-2 and TRBJ1-1, with TRBD1 identical over 7 bases. Sequencing was done on a sample of peripheral blood. This clonotype was obtained from a man between 50 and 59 years old with acute or convalescent COVID-19. CDR3 residues: CASSLQGGGGTEAFF. The DNA of the CDR3 is TGTGCCAGCAGCTTACAGGGGGGAGGTGGCACTGAAGCTTTCTTT. The full variable domain, with the rest looked up from reference TRBV7-2 and TRBJ1-1, is GAGVSQSPSNKVTEKGKDVELRCDPISGHTALYWYRQSLGQGLEFLIYFQGNSAPDKSGLPSDRFSAERTGGSVSTLTIQRTQQEDSAVYLCASSLQGGGGTEAFFGQGTRLTVV.